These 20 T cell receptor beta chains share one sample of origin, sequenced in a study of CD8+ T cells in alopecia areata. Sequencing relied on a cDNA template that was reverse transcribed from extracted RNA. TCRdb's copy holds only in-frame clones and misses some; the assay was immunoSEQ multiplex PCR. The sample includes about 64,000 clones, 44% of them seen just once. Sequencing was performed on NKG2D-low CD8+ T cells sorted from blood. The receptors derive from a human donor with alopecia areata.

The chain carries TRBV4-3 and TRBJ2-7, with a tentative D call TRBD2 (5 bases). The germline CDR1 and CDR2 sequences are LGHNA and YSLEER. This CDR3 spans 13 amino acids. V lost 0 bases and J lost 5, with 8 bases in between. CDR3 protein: CASSQDGLDEQYF. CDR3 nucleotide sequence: TGCGCCAGCAGCCAAGACGGACTGGACGAGCAGTACTTC.

In nucleotides, the CDR3 is TGTGCCAGCAGCCAAGATGATAGGGACAAGAACACCGGGGAGCTGTTTTTT. Translation gives CASSQDDRDKNTGELFF. The chain has TRBV14 and TRBJ2-2, with D perhaps matching TRBD1 (6 bases). The V gene's germline CDR1 is SGHDN and CDR2 FVKESK. The CDR3 consists of 17 residues. Trimming took off 0 bases at V and 1 base at J, with 12 bases between the two ends.

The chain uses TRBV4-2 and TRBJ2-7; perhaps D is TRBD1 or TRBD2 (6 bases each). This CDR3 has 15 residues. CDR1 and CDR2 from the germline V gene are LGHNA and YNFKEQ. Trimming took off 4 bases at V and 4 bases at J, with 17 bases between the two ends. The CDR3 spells CASSRGADFLYEQYF. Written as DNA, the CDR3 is TGTGCCAGCAGCCGGGGGGCGGACTTCCTTTACGAGCAGTACTTC.

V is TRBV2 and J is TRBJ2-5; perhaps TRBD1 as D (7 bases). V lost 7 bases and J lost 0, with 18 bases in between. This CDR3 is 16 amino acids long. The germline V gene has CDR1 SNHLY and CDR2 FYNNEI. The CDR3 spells CASNSRDSGYQETQYF. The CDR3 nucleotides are TGTGCCAGCAATTCCCGGGACAGCGGGTACCAAGAGACCCAGTACTTC.

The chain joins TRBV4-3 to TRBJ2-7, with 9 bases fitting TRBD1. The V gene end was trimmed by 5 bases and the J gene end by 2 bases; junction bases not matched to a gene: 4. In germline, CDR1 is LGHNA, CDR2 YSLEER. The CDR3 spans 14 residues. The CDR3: CASSLRTGAYEQYF. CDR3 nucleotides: TGCGCCAGCAGCTTACGGACAGGGGCCTACGAGCAGTACTTC.

In nucleotides, the CDR3 is TGTGCCAGCAGCGTAGCGGCGGGGGGGCTCGGTGAAGAAGAGACCCAGTACTTC. Encoded protein: CASSVAAGGLGEEETQYF. The chain recombines TRBV9 with TRBJ2-5; 9 nucleotides match TRBD2. Germline V gene data show CDR1 as SGDLS and CDR2 as YYNGEE. The CDR3 is 18 residues long. J was trimmed by 3 bases and V by 0 bases; bases with no gene match: 12.

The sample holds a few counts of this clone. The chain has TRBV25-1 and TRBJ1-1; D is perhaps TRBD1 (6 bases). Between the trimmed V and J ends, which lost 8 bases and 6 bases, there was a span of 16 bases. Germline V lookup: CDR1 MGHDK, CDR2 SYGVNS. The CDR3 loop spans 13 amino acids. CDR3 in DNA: TGTGCCAGCTCTAGGGGGGGTTTCGCTGAAGCTTTCTTT. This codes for CASSRGGFAEAFF.

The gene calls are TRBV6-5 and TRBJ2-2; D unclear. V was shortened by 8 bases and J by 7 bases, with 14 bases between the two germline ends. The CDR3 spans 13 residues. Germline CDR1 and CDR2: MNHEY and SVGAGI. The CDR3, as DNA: TGTGCCAGCGCCCCCCTCTCCGGCGGGGAGCTGTTTTTT. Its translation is CASAPLSGGELFF.

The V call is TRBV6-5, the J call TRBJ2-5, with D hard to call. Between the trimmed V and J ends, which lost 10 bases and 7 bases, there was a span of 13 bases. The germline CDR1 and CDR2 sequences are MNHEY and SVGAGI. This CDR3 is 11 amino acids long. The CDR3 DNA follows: TGTGCCACCTTAGTCGCAGGGACCCAGTACTTC. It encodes CATLVAGTQYF.

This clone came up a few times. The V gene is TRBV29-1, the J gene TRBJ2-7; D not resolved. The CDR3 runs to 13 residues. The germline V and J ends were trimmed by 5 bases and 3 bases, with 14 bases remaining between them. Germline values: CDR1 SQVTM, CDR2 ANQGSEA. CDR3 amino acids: CSVSFPGHYEQYF. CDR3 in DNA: TGCAGCGTTTCTTTCCCTGGGCACTACGAGCAGTACTTC.

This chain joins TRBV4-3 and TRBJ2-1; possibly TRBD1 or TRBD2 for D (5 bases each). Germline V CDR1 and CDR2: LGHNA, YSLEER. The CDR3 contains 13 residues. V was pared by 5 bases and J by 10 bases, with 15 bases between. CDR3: CASSSLRGNEQFF. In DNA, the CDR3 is TGCGCCAGCAGCTCCCTGAGGGGAAACGAGCAGTTCTTC.

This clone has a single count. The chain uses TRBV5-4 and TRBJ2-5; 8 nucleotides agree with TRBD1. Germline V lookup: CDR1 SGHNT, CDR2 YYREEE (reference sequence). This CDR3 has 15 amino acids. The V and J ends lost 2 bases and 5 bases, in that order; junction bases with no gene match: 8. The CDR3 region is CASSFPGTGSETQYF. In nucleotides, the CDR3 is TGTGCCAGCAGCTTCCCCGGGACAGGTAGTGAGACCCAGTACTTC.

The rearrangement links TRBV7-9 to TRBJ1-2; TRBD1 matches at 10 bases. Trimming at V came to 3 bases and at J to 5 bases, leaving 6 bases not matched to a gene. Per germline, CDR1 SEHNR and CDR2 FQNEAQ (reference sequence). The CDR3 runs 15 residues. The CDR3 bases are TGTGCCAGCAGCTTTGGGACAGGGGCATCTTATGGCTACACCTTC. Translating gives CASSFGTGASYGYTF.

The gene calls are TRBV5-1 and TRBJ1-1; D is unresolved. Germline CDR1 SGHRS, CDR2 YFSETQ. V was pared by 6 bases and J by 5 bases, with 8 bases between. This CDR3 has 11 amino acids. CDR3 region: CASKVGTEAFF. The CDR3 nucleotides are TGCGCCAGCAAGGTCGGGACTGAAGCTTTCTTT.

For the CDR3, the DNA is TGTGCCAGCAGCTCACCCGACAGTCCTAACTACGAGCAGTACTTC. Its translation is CASSSPDSPNYEQYF. The genes are TRBV7-9 and TRBJ2-7, with a tentative D call TRBD1 (5 bases). The CDR3 extends over 15 amino acids. V was trimmed by 4 bases and J by 3 bases, leaving 16 bases between them. CDR1 and CDR2 (germline): SEHNR, FQNEAQ (reference sequence).

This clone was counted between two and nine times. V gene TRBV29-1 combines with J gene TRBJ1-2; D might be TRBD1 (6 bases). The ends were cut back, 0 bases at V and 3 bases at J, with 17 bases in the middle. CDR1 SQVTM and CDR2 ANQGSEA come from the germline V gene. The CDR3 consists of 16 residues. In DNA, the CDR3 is TGCAGCGTTGAAGATCTTCAAGGGGGGAAGGACTATGGCTACACCTTC. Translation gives CSVEDLQGGKDYGYTF.

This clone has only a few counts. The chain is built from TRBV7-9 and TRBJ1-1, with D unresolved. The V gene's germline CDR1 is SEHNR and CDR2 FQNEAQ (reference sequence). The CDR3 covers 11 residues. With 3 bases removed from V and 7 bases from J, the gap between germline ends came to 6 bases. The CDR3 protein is CASSLGNEAFF. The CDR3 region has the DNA TGTGCCAGCAGCTTGGGCAATGAAGCTTTCTTT.

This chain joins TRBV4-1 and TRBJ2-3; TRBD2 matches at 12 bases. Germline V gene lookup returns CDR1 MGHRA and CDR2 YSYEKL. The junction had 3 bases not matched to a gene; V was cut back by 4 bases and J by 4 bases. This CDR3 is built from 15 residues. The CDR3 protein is CASSRASGRADTQYF. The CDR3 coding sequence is TGCGCCAGCAGCCGAGCTAGCGGGAGGGCAGATACGCAGTATTTT.

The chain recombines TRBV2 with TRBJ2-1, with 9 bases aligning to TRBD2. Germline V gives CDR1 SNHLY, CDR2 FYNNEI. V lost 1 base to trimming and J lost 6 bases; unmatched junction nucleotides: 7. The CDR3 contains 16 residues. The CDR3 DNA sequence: TGTGCCAGCAGTGAAGGGAGCGGGGGGCGTGGCAATGAGCAGTTCTTC. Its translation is CASSEGSGGRGNEQFF.

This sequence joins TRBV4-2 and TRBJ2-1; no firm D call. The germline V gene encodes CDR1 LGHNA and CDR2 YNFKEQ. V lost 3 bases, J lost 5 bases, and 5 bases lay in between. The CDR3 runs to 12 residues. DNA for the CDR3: TGTGCCAGCAGCCATGGACACAATGAGCAGTTCTTC. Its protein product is CASSHGHNEQFF.